This T cell receptor (beta chain) was sequenced during a study of T cell responses to AZD1222 COVID-19 vaccine. Notes on the study in general: Across spike, vaccine-associated CD4 TCRs were found, dominant at 160-218 and 743-854. Increased Spike-specific TCR breadth and depth were observed after two AZD1222 doses. The number of AZD1222 recipients seropositive at baseline was only five to seven.

This CDR3 region has 12 residues. The V gene lost 6 bases and the J gene lost 3 bases, with 9 bases spanning the gap. Germline-derived CDR1 and CDR2 are MDHEN and SYDVKM. Data came from immunoSEQ multiplex PCR; TCRdb stores just in-frame clones and leaves some out. Of 120,000 or so clones detected, just over 85% appear once; the ten largest clones hold 18%. Notes on this clone: Its cognate antigen is unknown.

This chain joins TRBV28 and TRBJ2-7, with D maybe TRBD1 (5 bases). This TCR derives from an adult in good health. The material was peripheral blood, obtained on day 0 of MenACWY control vaccination. The CDR3 coding sequence is TGTGCCAGCAGGGGGCAGATCTACGAGCAGTACTTC. Residues: CASRGQIYEQYF.